The sequence of this T cell receptor beta chain was determined in a study of siplizumab effects on memory and regulatory T cells. The table came from immunoSEQ multiplex PCR; TCRdb's copy has only in-frame clones and leaves some out. The table shows approximately 97,000 clones, with roughly 92% occurring only once. V was clipped by 3 bases and J by 2 bases, with 11 bases between them. CDR1 MNHNS and CDR2 SASEGT come from the germline V gene. There are 15 residues in the CDR3. The receptor comes from a human donor in good health. The sample consisted of CD4+ T cells sorted from blood. V usage is TRBV6-1 and J usage is TRBJ2-1; weak D call: TRBD1 (5 bases). The CDR3 DNA reads as TGTGCCAGCAGTGACGGAAGGGGCCCCTACAATGAGCAGTTCTTC. It translates to CASSDGRGPYNEQFF.